A selection of T cell receptor beta chains follows, all from one sample in a study of cytomegalovirus exposure and HLA in healthy donors. Some clones are missing from TCRdb's copy, which holds only in-frame ones; the method was immunoSEQ multiplex PCR. In the table there are some 160,000 clones, around 75% of which are singletons. Source material: PBMCs. These receptors came from a male donor in good health and CMV-seronegative. CDR3s include the opening cysteine and the closing phenylalanine or tryptophan. The D gene is left open where the match is weak. For some rows the clone size is stated as once, few or many, or as a class when expanded; others skip it.

v_gene: TRBV29-1; abundance: .; d_gene: .; j_gene: TRBJ1-2; CDR3aa: CSVEDGLWAYTF; CDR3nt: TGCAGCGTTGAAGATGGACTCTGGGCATACACCTTC
v_gene: TRBV5-5; abundance: .; d_gene: TRBD1; j_gene: TRBJ1-4; CDR3aa: CASSLQGYGEKLFF; CDR3nt: TGTGCCAGCAGCTTACAGGGGTATGGCGAAAAACTGTTTTTT
v_gene: TRBV7-9; abundance: .; d_gene: TRBD1; j_gene: TRBJ2-6; CDR3aa: CASSLASTGGIVLTF; CDR3nt: TGTGCCAGCAGCTTAGCGTCTACAGGGGGAATCGTCCTGACTTTC
v_gene: TRBV5-1; abundance: .; d_gene: .; j_gene: TRBJ1-4; CDR3aa: CASTRTGDTHEKLFF; CDR3nt: TGCGCCAGCACCCGAACAGGAGACACCCATGAAAAACTGTTTTTT
v_gene: TRBV4-1; abundance: .; d_gene: TRBD1; j_gene: TRBJ2-2; CDR3aa: CASSPYTGTGIGELFF; CDR3nt: TGCGCCAGCAGCCCGTACACCGGGACAGGGATCGGGGAGCTGTTTTTT
v_gene: TRBV14; abundance: .; d_gene: .; j_gene: TRBJ2-2; CDR3aa: CASSLSTGELFF; CDR3nt: TGTGCCAGCAGCCTCTCCACCGGGGAGCTGTTTTTT
v_gene: TRBV5-1; abundance: .; d_gene: .; j_gene: TRBJ2-3; CDR3aa: CASSLGGPTDTQYF; CDR3nt: TGCGCCAGCAGCTTGGGGGGGCCCACAGATACGCAGTATTTT
v_gene: TRBV5-4; abundance: .; d_gene: .; j_gene: TRBJ1-4; CDR3aa: CASSFERSTNEKLFF; CDR3nt: TGTGCCAGCAGCTTCGAGCGTTCAACTAATGAAAAACTGTTTTTT
v_gene: TRBV7-2; abundance: .; d_gene: TRBD2; j_gene: TRBJ2-1; CDR3aa: CASDGLAGVESYNEQFF; CDR3nt: TGTGCCAGCGACGGACTAGCGGGGGTTGAGTCCTACAATGAGCAGTTCTTC
v_gene: TRBV6-1; abundance: few; d_gene: TRBD1; j_gene: TRBJ1-1; CDR3aa: CASSEVTGPNTEAFF; CDR3nt: TGTGCCAGCAGTGAAGTGACAGGGCCGAACACTGAAGCTTTCTTT
v_gene: TRBV11-2; abundance: .; d_gene: TRBD1; j_gene: TRBJ2-7; CDR3aa: CASSPTGAEVSYEQYF; CDR3nt: TGTGCCAGCAGCCCGACAGGGGCCGAGGTATCCTACGAGCAGTACTTC
v_gene: TRBV7-9; abundance: few; d_gene: TRBD2; j_gene: TRBJ2-3; CDR3aa: CASSGGLAGGTDTQYF; CDR3nt: TGTGCCAGCAGCGGAGGTCTAGCGGGGGGCACAGATACGCAGTATTTT
v_gene: TRBV7-6; abundance: .; d_gene: .; j_gene: TRBJ2-7; CDR3aa: CASSLAGQLSYEQYF; CDR3nt: TGTGCCAGCAGCTTAGCGGGACAACTTTCCTACGAGCAGTACTTC
v_gene: TRBV18; abundance: .; d_gene: .; j_gene: TRBJ2-1; CDR3aa: CASSPFQTVNEQFF; CDR3nt: TGTGCCAGCTCACCATTCCAGACAGTCAATGAGCAGTTCTTC
v_gene: TRBV5-1; abundance: .; d_gene: TRBD1; j_gene: TRBJ2-3; CDR3aa: CASSLAGTGETDTQYF; CDR3nt: TGCGCCAGCAGCTTGGCAGGGACAGGGGAGACAGATACGCAGTATTTT